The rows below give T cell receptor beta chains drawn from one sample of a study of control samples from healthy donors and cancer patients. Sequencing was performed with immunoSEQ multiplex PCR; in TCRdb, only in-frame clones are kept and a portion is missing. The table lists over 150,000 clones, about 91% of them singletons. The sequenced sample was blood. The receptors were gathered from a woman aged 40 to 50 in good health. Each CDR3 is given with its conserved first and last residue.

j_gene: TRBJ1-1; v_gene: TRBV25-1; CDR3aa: CASSEWRDTEAFF
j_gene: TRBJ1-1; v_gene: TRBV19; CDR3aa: CASSIAGGATEAFF
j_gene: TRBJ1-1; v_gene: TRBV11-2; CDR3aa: CASSQNRNTEAFF
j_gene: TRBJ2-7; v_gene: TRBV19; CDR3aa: CASSWTGDRREQYF
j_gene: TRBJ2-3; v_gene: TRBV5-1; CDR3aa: CASSSSGTSGGTVDTQYF
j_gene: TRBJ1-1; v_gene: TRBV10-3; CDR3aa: CAISMTGVETEAFF
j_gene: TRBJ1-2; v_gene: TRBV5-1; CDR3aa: CASSVDRVVDGYTF
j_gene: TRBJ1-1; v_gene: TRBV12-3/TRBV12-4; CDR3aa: CASSLALTVEAFF
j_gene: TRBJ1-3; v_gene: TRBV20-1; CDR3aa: CSASTAGNTIYF
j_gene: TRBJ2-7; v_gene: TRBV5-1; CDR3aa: CASSASAGTETYEQYF
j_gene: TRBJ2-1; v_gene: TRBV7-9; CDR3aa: CASSPQGASNEQFF
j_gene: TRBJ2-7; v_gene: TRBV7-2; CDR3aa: CASSPGVVIYEQYF
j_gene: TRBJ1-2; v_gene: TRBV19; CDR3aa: CASTWGANYGYTF
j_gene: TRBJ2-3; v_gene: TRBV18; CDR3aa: CASSPPRSGQDFPSDTQYF